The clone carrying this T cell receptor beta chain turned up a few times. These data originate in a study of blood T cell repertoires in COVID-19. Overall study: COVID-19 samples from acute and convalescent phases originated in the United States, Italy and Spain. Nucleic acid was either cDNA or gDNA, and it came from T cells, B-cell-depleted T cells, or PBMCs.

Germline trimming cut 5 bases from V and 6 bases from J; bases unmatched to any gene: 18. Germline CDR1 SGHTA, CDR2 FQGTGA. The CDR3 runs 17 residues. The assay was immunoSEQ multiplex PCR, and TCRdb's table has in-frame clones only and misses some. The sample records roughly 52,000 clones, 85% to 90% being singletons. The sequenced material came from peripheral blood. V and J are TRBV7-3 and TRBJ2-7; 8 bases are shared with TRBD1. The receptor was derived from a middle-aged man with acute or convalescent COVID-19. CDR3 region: CASSPTDRGWGYSEQYF. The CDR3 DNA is TGTGCCAGCAGCCCCACAGACAGGGGTTGGGGGTACTCCGAGCAGTACTTC.